This TCR beta chain comes out of a study of regulatory T cells in long-lasting Graves disease. At least ten counts were recorded for this clonotype. Its antigen is not identified. General observations from the study: New patients shared about 880 public clonotypes, fewer than the roughly 2,600 shared by persistent patients. Persistent disease showed a preference for TRBV28, TRBJ1-2 and TRBJ2-5.

Germline V gene lookup returns CDR1 SEHNR and CDR2 FQNEAQ (reference sequence). V was trimmed by 5 bases and J by 1 base, leaving 17 bases between them. CDR3 length equals 17 residues. Construction of TCR beta libraries relied on iRepertoire HTBI primers and on Arm-PCR targeting CDR3 regions. TCRdb re-derived calls from the multiplex PCR reads in MiXCR, one entry per CDR3 protein. The table shows roughly 400,000 distinct CDR3 sequences, with 15% occurring only once. Time point specified: newly diagnosed GD, antithyroid drugs for less than 3 months. Isolated PBMC RNA provided the starting material for the TCR library. This same sample was also taken into another study, of T cells in Graves' hyperthyroidism and ophthalmopathy. That investigation notes: Clinical symptoms, serum thyroxine and TRAb, thyroid ultrasound and orbital computed tomography together formed the diagnostic basis. Blood also contained most expanded thyroid clonotypes above 0.001.

The source is a woman aged 35 to 49 with Graves disease. Material: peripheral blood mononuclear cells (PBMCs), obtained at new diagnosis, from a patient treated with antithyroid drugs. The V call is TRBV7-9, the J call TRBJ2-2; D perhaps matches TRBD2 (6 bases). CDR3 sequence (DNA): TGTGCCAGCAGCGAGCACCGGAGGGGCGAGAACACCGGGGAGCTGTTTTTT. Its translation is CASSEHRRGENTGELFF.